The TCR beta chain described here comes from a study of shared clonotypes between healthy human individuals. Study as a whole: Participating donors consisted of two women and three men aged 18 to 49. Per donor, CD8 memory used one plate, CD8 naive used two, CD4 memory used three and CD4 naive used three. Overall study results and limits: About 5% of naive CD4 clonotypes were shared across several donors.

The CDR3 length is 16 residues. Trimming shortened V by 4 bases and J by 3 bases, and 18 bases separated the two germline ends. Germline assignment: CDR1 GTSNPN and CDR2 SVGIG (reference sequence). To note about this clone: Its antigen is not identified.

Genomic DNA of each subset was evenly split across several immunoSEQ plates. Clones were sequenced by immunoSEQ multiplex PCR, and TCRdb holds only the in-frame ones, with some missing. The sample contains 2 million to 2.5 million clones, approximately 93% of which appear only once. Sequenced material: naive CD4+ T cells from PBMCs. Subset defined: CD45RA+ positively selected. This receptor was taken from a man aged 18 to 29 in good health. Some clones in this sample may be carry-over from other donors' samples. The chain recombines TRBV30 with TRBJ2-2; D uncertain. The CDR3 is CAWTLSVGSHTGELFF. The CDR3 DNA reads as TGTGCCTGGACCCTATCAGTCGGCAGCCACACCGGGGAGCTGTTTTTT.